The 27 T cell receptor beta chains reported below all come from one sample, sequenced in a study of spatial heterogeneity in lung cancer (dated by TCRdb to between 2018 and 2021). Here is what the overall study found, with its caveats: The tumor nonsynonymous mutation count correlated with the number of expanded alpha and beta TCRs within the tumor.

The library was prepared using 5' RACE. The sample was run on a NextSeq 500. The raw public reads went through TCRdb reprocessing: fastp at Q25, MiXCR clone calling, in-frame beta chains kept. Entries are consolidated by CDR3 protein sequence, retaining the most common genes and DNA. Here the sample has 20,000 or so distinct CDR3 sequences; around 8.1% occur a single time. The ten biggest clones cover roughly 20% of the sample. The time point label here, explained by the study, means: sample taken at primary tumor resection. No cognate antigen is known for these TCRs. The starting material was lung tumor tissue, obtained at surgery. The origin of the receptors is a male donor with early-stage non-small cell lung cancer.

Sample share makes this clonotype medium-sized. This chain links TRBV7-8 with TRBJ2-4, with D possibly matching TRBD2 (5 bases). CDR1 is SGHVS, CDR2 FQNEAQ, per germline. The CDR3 contains 12 residues. V dropped 3 bases and J dropped 8 bases, with 8 bases sitting between them. CDR3 DNA sequence: TGTGCCAGCAGCTTGGGAGAAGACATTCAGTACTTC. Protein sequence: CASSLGEDIQYF.

This clonotype has only a few counts. This chain joins TRBV7-2 and TRBJ2-3, with D uncertain. The CDR3 extends over 11 amino acids. The V end lost 4 bases, the J end lost 4 bases, and 3 bases lay between the germline ends. Germline V gene lookup returns CDR1 SGHTA and CDR2 FQGNSA. This CDR3 is CASSYADTQYF. CDR3 DNA: TGTGCCAGCAGCTACGCAGATACGCAGTATTTT.

The V and J genes are TRBV2 and TRBJ2-7; TRBD1 matches 9 bases. Germline V gene lookup returns CDR1 SNHLY and CDR2 FYNNEI. Trimming took 4 bases from V and 4 from J; bases not matched to a gene: 5. CDR3 size: 14 residues. The CDR3 region has the DNA TGTGCCAGCAGTGCCGGGACAGGGACATACGAGCAGTACTTC. Translated: CASSAGTGTYEQYF.

This clonotype was observed many times. This chain joins TRBV3-1 and TRBJ2-7; 7 bases map to TRBD1. Looked up from germline, CDR1 is LGHDT and CDR2 is YNNKEL (reference sequence). The CDR3 spans 14 residues. J was trimmed by 1 base and V by 3 bases; bases with no gene match: 3. This CDR3 is CASSHPGQSYEQYF. In DNA form, the CDR3 reads TGTGCCAGCAGCCATCCGGGACAGTCCTACGAGCAGTACTTC.

This clonotype was recorded a few times. This chain connects TRBV28 to TRBJ2-1; a possible D gene is TRBD2 (6 bases). Germline CDR1 MDHEN, CDR2 SYDVKM. V gave up 6 bases and J gave up 9 bases, with 18 bases separating them. The CDR3 runs 14 residues. CDR3 residues: CASSQPSRGGEQFF. For the CDR3, the DNA is TGTGCCAGCAGCCAGCCCTCGCGGGGCGGTGAGCAGTTCTTC.

This clonotype occurred many times. CDR3 in amino acids: CSARDIGNGANVLTF. DNA of the CDR3: TGCAGTGCTAGAGATATAGGGAATGGGGCCAACGTCCTGACTTTC. The chain carries TRBV20-1 and TRBJ2-6, with D hard to call. This CDR3 contains 15 residues. The ends were cut back, 0 bases at V and 3 bases at J, with 9 bases in the middle. CDR1 and CDR2 (germline): DFQATT, SNEGSKA (reference sequence).

Many counts were recorded for this clonotype. The rearrangement links TRBV3-1 to TRBJ2-3; 10 nucleotides line up with TRBD1. The length of the CDR3 is 16 residues. CDR1 and CDR2 (germline): LGHDT, YNNKEL (reference sequence). V was pared by 5 bases and J by 6 bases, with 11 bases of the junction left unmatched. This CDR3 is CASSKGTGDLTDTQYF. The CDR3 DNA follows: TGTGCCAGCAGCAAGGGGACAGGGGATCTAACGGATACGCAGTATTTT.

Only a few counts were recorded for this clonotype. J is TRBJ1-2 and V is TRBV28; 8 bases line up with TRBD1. The trim removed 3 bases at V and 3 bases at J, leaving 15 bases unmatched. From germline, CDR1 is MDHEN and CDR2 SYDVKM. CDR3 length: 18 amino acids. This CDR3 is CASSLGPGQVGLDYGYTF. In DNA form, the CDR3 reads TGTGCCAGCAGTTTGGGGCCGGGACAGGTCGGCTTGGACTATGGCTACACCTTC.

Ten or more counts support this clonotype. The J gene is TRBJ2-3, the V gene TRBV14, with D uncertain. Germline CDR1 and CDR2: SGHDN and FVKESK. This CDR3 contains 15 residues. V was pared by 3 bases and J by 5 bases, with 15 bases between. The CDR3 DNA is TGTGCCAGCAGCCATTCCGGCCGCGTTCGAGATACGCAGTATTTT. Its translation: CASSHSGRVRDTQYF.

The table lists this clonotype with many counts. The chain employs TRBV27 and TRBJ2-7; D is possibly TRBD1 or TRBD2 (5 bases each). The CDR3 consists of 12 residues. Germline-derived CDR1 and CDR2 are MNHEY and SMNVEV (reference sequence). V was trimmed by 10 bases and J by 3 bases, leaving 13 bases between them. The CDR3 nucleotides are TGTGCCATCGGGGCTGTACTCTACGAGCAGTACTTC. Translated: CAIGAVLYEQYF.

Of note for this clonotype: This may arise from a read error, as a much more abundant clone is one base away. The J gene is TRBJ1-2, the V gene TRBV7-9; 8 bases line up with TRBD1. Germline V gene data show CDR1 as SEHNR and CDR2 as FQNEAQ (reference sequence). This CDR3 region has 16 residues. CDR3 nucleotide sequence: TGTGCCAGCAGCCCGGACCGGACAGGGAGGCGAGATGGCGACACCTTC. This gives the protein CASSPDRTGRRDGDTF. Complete variable domain (other parts from reference TRBV7-9 and TRBJ1-2): DTGVSQNPRHKITKRGQNVTFRCDPISEHNRLYWYRQTLGQGPEFLTYFQNEAQLEKSRLLSDRFSAERPKGSFSTLEIQRTEQGDSAMYLCASSPDRTGRRDGDTFGSGTRLTVV.

V is TRBV5-8 and J is TRBJ2-3, with 12 positions matching TRBD2. The V gene's germline CDR1 is SGHTS and CDR2 YDEGEE. Unmatched junction bases numbered 5, after V lost 1 base and J lost 8 bases. The CDR3 sequence is 15 residues long. DNA of the CDR3: TGTGCCAGCAGCTTGCCTCTAGCGGGGGGGCGTACGCAGTATTTT. Translated, it gives CASSLPLAGGRTQYF.

The genes are TRBV29-1 and TRBJ2-7, with 14 nucleotides matching TRBD2. There are 19 residues in the CDR3. Germline CDR1 SQVTM, CDR2 ANQGSEA. J was trimmed by 0 bases and V by 1 base; bases with no gene match: 11. The CDR3 DNA reads TGCAGCGTTGAAGGTCCCGGGACTAGCGGGGGATCAATCTCCTACGAGCAGTACTTC. It specifies CSVEGPGTSGGSISYEQYF.

This clonotype was observed at least ten times. V usage is TRBV5-1 and J usage is TRBJ1-4; D not certain. Germline CDR1 reads SGHRS; CDR2 reads YFSETQ. The CDR3 runs 15 residues. The V end lost 4 bases, the J end lost 4 bases, and 14 bases lay between the germline ends. The CDR3 sequence is CASSAQVGVNEKLFF. The CDR3 region has the DNA TGCGCCAGCAGCGCGCAGGTCGGTGTTAATGAAAAACTGTTTTTT.

This clonotype is medium-sized. This sequence joins TRBV18 and TRBJ1-1; D remains ambiguous. V lost 2 bases and J 0 bases, leaving 10 bases between the germline ends. CDR1 and CDR2 (germline): KGHSH, LQKENI. The CDR3 totals 15 residues. The DNA for the CDR3 is TGTGCCAGCTCACCAAACACTGGGATGAACACTGAAGCTTTCTTT. Protein product: CASSPNTGMNTEAFF.

This clonotype turned up a few times. The junction differs from germline at one of its ends, possibly a read error. The gene calls are TRBV5-1 and TRBJ1-2, with 8 bases identical to TRBD1. This CDR3 comprises 14 residues. From germline, CDR1 is SGHRS and CDR2 YFSETQ. The CDR3: CASSLRQGPSGDTF. CDR3 nucleotide sequence: TGCGCCAGCAGCCTAAGACAGGGGCCCTCTGGCGACACCTTC.

This clonotype occurred many times. The chain employs TRBV7-9 and TRBJ2-3; TRBD2 aligns across 8 bases. The germline V gene has CDR1 SEHNR and CDR2 FQNEAQ (reference sequence). The CDR3 has 13 amino acids. V was clipped by 5 bases and J by 6 bases; unmatched bases: 4. CDR3 residues: CASSGRLADTQYF. The CDR3 coding sequence is TGTGCCAGCAGCGGCAGACTAGCGGATACGCAGTATTTT.

Remarks on this clonotype: This could be a read error, since a much larger clone is one nucleotide away. The chain combines TRBV19 with TRBJ2-2; the D is unclear. Per the germline V gene, CDR1 is LNHDA and CDR2 is SQIVND (reference sequence). The length of the CDR3 is 12 residues. The CDR3 DNA follows: TGTGCCACCTCGAGTTGGACCGCGGAGCTGTTTTTT. This sequence encodes CATSSWTAELFF. The variable domain in full, with the rest retrieved from reference TRBV19 and TRBJ2-2, is DGGITQSPKYLFRKEGQNVTLSCEQNLNHDAMYWYRQDPGQGLRLIYYSQIVNDFQKGDIAEGYSVSREKKESFPLTVTSAQKNPTAFYLCATSSWTAELFFGEGSRLTVL.

On this clonotype itself: Given a much more abundant clone one base away, this may be a read error. The chain employs TRBV20-1 and TRBJ1-6; D not resolved. CDR3 length: 15 residues. The germline V gene encodes CDR1 DFQATT and CDR2 SNEGSKA (reference sequence). The DNA of the CDR3 is TGCAGTGCCACAGTTTCCAACTCCTATAATTCACCCCTCAACTTT. The encoded protein is CSATVSNSYNSPLNF.

There are many counts of this clonotype. The chain links TRBV11-2 to TRBJ2-7; 9 positions match TRBD2. CDR1 SGHAT and CDR2 FQNNGV come from the germline V gene. The CDR3 is made up of 14 amino acids. Trimming took 5 bases from V and 5 from J; bases not matched to a gene: 7. The CDR3 nucleotides are TGTGCCAGCAGCCCGAGCGGGGGGCCGAACGAGCAGTACTTC. Translated, it gives CASSPSGGPNEQYF.

This clonotype was observed a few times. The genes are TRBV5-1 and TRBJ1-6, with TRBD1 as a possible D gene (6 bases). Germline V CDR1 and CDR2: SGHRS, YFSETQ. Trimming stripped 4 bases from V and 13 bases from J, with 21 bases between. The CDR3 has 15 residues. CDR3 residues: CASSPLEAPGVPLHF. The CDR3 bases are TGCGCCAGCAGCCCGCTTGAGGCTCCAGGGGTTCCCCTCCACTTT.

The chain carries TRBV6-5 and TRBJ1-3, with TRBD1 identical over 7 bases. Germline CDR1 is MNHEY and CDR2 is SVGAGI. Germline trimming cut 2 bases from V and 0 bases from J; bases unmatched to any gene: 7. The CDR3 covers 17 residues. CDR3 region: CASSYVRQGVSGNTIYF. The DNA of the CDR3 is TGTGCCAGCAGTTACGTACGACAGGGAGTCTCTGGAAACACCATATATTTT.

There are many counts of this clonotype. The chain recombines TRBV28 with TRBJ1-3, with D possibly being TRBD1 (5 bases). Germline V lookup: CDR1 MDHEN, CDR2 SYDVKM. Trimming left V 2 bases short and J 1 base short, with 15 bases between. CDR3 length equals 17 residues. This CDR3 reads CASSLGGTFLSGNTIYF. Written as DNA, the CDR3 is TGTGCCAGCAGTTTAGGCGGGACCTTTTTATCTGGAAACACCATATATTTT.

In its sample, this clonotype was seen a few times. This chain joins TRBV7-2 and TRBJ2-1, with D perhaps matching TRBD2 (6 bases). The CDR3 is 13 amino acids. Germline V gene lookup returns CDR1 SGHTA and CDR2 FQGNSA. Trimming cost V 5 bases and J 5 bases, with 10 bases left between them. This CDR3 reads CASSPGLNNEQFF. The CDR3 nucleotides are TGTGCCAGCAGCCCGGGACTTAACAATGAGCAGTTCTTC. Looking up the rest from reference TRBV7-2 and TRBJ2-1 gives the full variable domain: GAGVSQSPSNKVTEKGKDVELRCDPISGHTALYWYRQSLGQGLEFLIYFQGNSAPDKSGLPSDRFSAERTGGSVSTLTIQRTQQEDSAVYLCASSPGLNNEQFFGPGTRLTVL.

Within the sample, this clonotype is medium-sized. J is TRBJ2-7 and V is TRBV3-1; D call uncertain. CDR1 LGHDT and CDR2 YNNKEL come from the germline V gene (reference sequence). The V end lost 4 bases, the J end lost 3 bases, and 16 bases lay between the germline ends. The CDR3 totals 15 residues. The CDR3 here is CASSRQGLPNYEQYF. Written as DNA, the CDR3 is TGTGCCAGCAGCCGGCAAGGGTTACCGAACTACGAGCAGTACTTC.

This clonotype was seen many times. The J gene is TRBJ2-2, the V gene TRBV6-2 or TRBV6-3; D not certain. CDR1 is MNHEY and CDR2 is SVGEGT in the germline V gene. The germline V and J ends were trimmed by 6 bases and 2 bases, with 7 bases remaining between them. The CDR3 extends over 13 amino acids. The CDR3 sequence is CASRTTNTGELFF. The CDR3 nucleotides are TGTGCCAGCAGAACTACCAACACCGGGGAGCTGTTTTTT.

This clonotype was seen at least ten times. V usage is TRBV11-2 and J usage is TRBJ1-5; D might be TRBD1 (6 bases). CDR3 length equals 13 residues. The germline gives CDR1 SGHAT, CDR2 FQNNGV. V dropped 4 bases and J dropped 4 bases, with 8 bases sitting between them. In DNA form, the CDR3 reads TGTGCCAGCAGCTCTACAGGGAATCAGCCCCAGCATTTT. It encodes CASSSTGNQPQHF.